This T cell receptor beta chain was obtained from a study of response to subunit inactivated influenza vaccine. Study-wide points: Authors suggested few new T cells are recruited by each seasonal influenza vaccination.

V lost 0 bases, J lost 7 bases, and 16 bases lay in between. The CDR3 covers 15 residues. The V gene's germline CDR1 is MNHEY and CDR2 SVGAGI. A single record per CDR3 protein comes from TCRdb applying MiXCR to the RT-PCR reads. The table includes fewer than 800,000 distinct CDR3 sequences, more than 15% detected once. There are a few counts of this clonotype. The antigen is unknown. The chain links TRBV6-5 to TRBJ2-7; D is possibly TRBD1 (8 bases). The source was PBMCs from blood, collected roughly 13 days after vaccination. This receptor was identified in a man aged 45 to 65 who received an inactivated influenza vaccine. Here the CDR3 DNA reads TGTGCCAGCAGTTACTCGGACAGGGACTACGGAGAGCAGTACTTC. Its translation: CASSYSDRDYGEQYF.